The 12 T cell receptor beta chains given below trace back to one sample, sequenced in a study of T cell repertoires in cytomegalovirus infection. From the reads, TCRdb called clonotypes with MiXCR, one entry per CDR3 protein. Of around 350,000 distinct CDR3 sequences listed, 15% to 20% are singletons. Material for sequencing was PBMCs. The receptors come from a human donor in good health (CMV status not recorded). Some clones in this sample may be carry-over from other donors' samples.

The V and J genes are TRBV12-3 or TRBV12-4 and TRBJ1-6, with D perhaps TRBD1 (5 bases). Trimming removed 6 bases from V and 7 bases from J, with 16 bases in between. The CDR3 extends over 15 amino acids. CDR3 sequence: CASRTSGLVNSPLHF. DNA for the CDR3: TGTGCCAGCAGGACCTCGGGACTCGTAAATTCACCCCTCCACTTT.

This clonotype was detected many times. The genes are TRBV7-2 and TRBJ1-6; 7 bases fit TRBD1. The V segment lost 2 bases and the J segment 7 bases; nucleotides outside the gene matches: 5. CDR1 is SGHTA and CDR2 is FQGNSA in the germline V gene. The CDR3 contains 15 residues. The CDR3 reads CASSLYGQVNSPLHF. The CDR3, as DNA: TGTGCCAGCAGCTTATATGGACAGGTGAATTCACCCCTCCACTTT.

The chain is built from TRBV20-1 and TRBJ2-5; a weak D match, TRBD2 (7 bases). Per germline, CDR1 DFQATT and CDR2 SNEGSKA (reference sequence). V was trimmed by 6 bases and J by 0 bases, leaving 20 bases between them. The CDR3 length is 16 residues. The CDR3 coding sequence is TGCAGTGCGAGGGGGGGGGGGGGCTCGTACCAAGAGACCCAGTACTTC. Translation gives CSARGGGGSYQETQYF.

This clonotype was seen many times. The DNA for the CDR3 is TGTGCCAGCAGTTACTCAGCGGGCAGGATGTACGAGCAGTACTTC. Residues: CASSYSAGRMYEQYF. The rearrangement links TRBV7-8 to TRBJ2-7; a possible D gene is TRBD2 (6 bases). From germline, CDR1 is SGHVS and CDR2 FQNEAQ. The CDR3 length is 15 residues. V gave up 6 bases and J gave up 4 bases, with 19 bases separating them. The full variable domain, completed using reference TRBV7-8 and TRBJ2-7, is GAGVSQSPRYKVAKRGQDVALRCDPISGHVSLFWYQQALGQGPEFLTYFQNEAQLDKSGLPSDRFFAERPEGSVSTLKIQRTQQEDSAVYLCASSYSAGRMYEQYFGPGTRLTVT.

This clonotype was picked up many times. The rearrangement links TRBV7-2 to TRBJ2-3; the D gene is possibly TRBD2 (5 bases). Per germline, CDR1 SGHTA and CDR2 FQGNSA. V dropped 6 bases and J dropped 9 bases, with 25 bases sitting between them. This CDR3 spans 16 amino acids. CDR3 sequence reads: CASSLRASRTQITQYF. The CDR3 bases are TGTGCCAGCAGTCTAAGAGCTAGCAGAACACAGATAACGCAGTATTTT.

This clonotype was seen ten or more times. This chain connects TRBV7-2 to TRBJ2-3, with 7 bases fitting TRBD1. The CDR3 is made up of 15 amino acids. Germline V CDR1 and CDR2: SGHTA, FQGNSA. V lost 3 bases and J lost 3; bases outside the gene matches: 6. Here the CDR3 reads CASSFRQGWTDTQYF. CDR3 DNA: TGTGCCAGCAGCTTCCGACAGGGCTGGACAGATACGCAGTATTTT.

The genes are TRBV7-9 and TRBJ2-3; D unclear. The V gene lost 4 bases and the J gene lost 5 bases, with 13 bases spanning the gap. The germline gives CDR1 SEHNR, CDR2 FQNEAQ (reference sequence). The length of the CDR3 is 14 residues. CDR3 sequence reads: CASSYTIEQDTQYF. The CDR3 DNA is TGTGCCAGCAGCTATACGATAGAGCAAGATACGCAGTATTTT.

The chain uses TRBV2 and TRBJ1-1, with D hard to call. The germline V and J ends were trimmed by 7 bases and 0 bases, with 12 bases remaining between them. Germline loops: CDR1 SNHLY, CDR2 FYNNEI. This CDR3 is built from 14 residues. In nucleotides, the CDR3 is TGTGCCAGCAAACTCCTGGGCCTGAACACTGAAGCTTTCTTT. This codes for CASKLLGLNTEAFF. The complete variable domain, with remaining parts taken from reference TRBV2 and TRBJ1-1, reads EPEVTQTPSHQVTQMGQEVILRCVPISNHLYFYWYRQILGQKVEFLVSFYNNEISEKSEIFDDQFSVERPDGSNFTLKIRSTKLEDSAMYFCASKLLGLNTEAFFGQGTRLTVV.

This clonotype was seen at least ten times. The chain couples TRBV7-2 to TRBJ1-3; D is undetermined. The germline V and J ends were trimmed by 5 bases and 4 bases, with 12 bases remaining between them. Germline V CDR1 and CDR2: SGHTA, FQGNSA. The CDR3 contains 14 residues. This CDR3 reads CASSEGDVGNTIYF. As DNA, the CDR3 is TGTGCCAGCAGCGAGGGAGACGTCGGAAACACCATATATTTT.

This chain uses TRBV13 with TRBJ2-1, with no clear D. The CDR3 length is 13 residues. Germline loops: CDR1 PRHDT, CDR2 FYEKMQ (reference sequence). Trimming shortened V by 5 bases and J by 5 bases, and 10 bases separated the two germline ends. The CDR3 here is CASSPRPNNEQFF. The CDR3, as DNA: TGTGCCAGCAGCCCTAGGCCCAACAATGAGCAGTTCTTC.

This clonotype was counted only a few times. The CDR3 here is CASNGGEQFF. DNA of the CDR3: TGTGCCAGCAACGGCGGTGAGCAGTTCTTC. This chain joins TRBV2 and TRBJ2-1; D gene ambiguous. Trimming took 7 bases from V and 9 from J, leaving 7 bases between them. This CDR3 is 10 amino acids long. Per the germline V gene, CDR1 is SNHLY and CDR2 is FYNNEI. Variable domain in full (rest from reference TRBV2 and TRBJ2-1): EPEVTQTPSHQVTQMGQEVILRCVPISNHLYFYWYRQILGQKVEFLVSFYNNEISEKSEIFDDQFSVERPDGSNFTLKIRSTKLEDSAMYFCASNGGEQFFGPGTRLTVL.

This clonotype was observed at least ten times. CDR3 coding DNA: TGTGCCAGCAGTTTGGAGGTAGCGGGGGGGCTGGGTGATGAGCAGTTCTTC. Protein sequence: CASSLEVAGGLGDEQFF. The V call is TRBV28, the J call TRBJ2-1; 11 nucleotides line up with TRBD2. Germline loops: CDR1 MDHEN, CDR2 SYDVKM. CDR3 length equals 17 residues. Unmatched junction bases numbered 12, after V lost 3 bases and J lost 8 bases.